This TCR beta chain stems from a study of T cells in Graves' hyperthyroidism and ophthalmopathy. Study in general: Peripheral blood was collected at initial diagnosis, before any treatment.

The study left out patients who had uncontrolled infection, other autoimmune disease, pregnancy or lactation. Isolation of PBMCs was performed on 8.5 to 10 ml fresh peripheral blood. Whole-study findings and limits: In validation, the model predicted ophthalmopathy. These predictions came a median around 5.9 months before onset.

TCR beta CDR3 sequences were amplified from RNA transcripts. TCR CDR3 regions were first amplified by RT-PCR with HTBI primers. TCRdb processed the multiplex PCR reads anew with MiXCR; each CDR3 protein has one entry. The sample includes around 600,000 distinct CDR3 sequences, 11% to 15% of them seen just once. The CDR3 has 14 residues. Trimming cost V 3 bases and J 2 bases, with 9 bases left between them. This clonotype was detected only once. Antigen: not known. A much bigger clone sits one base away, suggesting this may be a read error. This chain uses TRBV12-3 or TRBV12-4 with TRBJ2-3; D remains ambiguous. Material: blood. This receptor was taken from a woman aged 18-35 years with Graves' ophthalmopathy. In DNA, the CDR3 is TGTGCCAGCAGTTTTAACTTCGACACAGATACGCAGTATTTT. Translation: CASSFNFDTDTQYF.